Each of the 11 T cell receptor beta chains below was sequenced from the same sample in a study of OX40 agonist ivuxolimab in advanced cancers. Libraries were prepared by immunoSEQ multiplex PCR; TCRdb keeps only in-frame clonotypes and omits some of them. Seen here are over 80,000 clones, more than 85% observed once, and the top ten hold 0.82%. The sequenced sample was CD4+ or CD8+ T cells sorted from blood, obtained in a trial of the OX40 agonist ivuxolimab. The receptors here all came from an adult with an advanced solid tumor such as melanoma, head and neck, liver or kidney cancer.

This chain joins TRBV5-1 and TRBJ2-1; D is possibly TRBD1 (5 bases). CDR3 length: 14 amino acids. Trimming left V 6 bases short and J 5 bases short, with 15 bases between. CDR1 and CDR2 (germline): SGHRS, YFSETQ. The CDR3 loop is CASKPDSTNNEQFF. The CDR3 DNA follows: TGCGCCAGCAAACCCGACAGTACAAACAATGAGCAGTTCTTC.

The CDR3 region is CASSLLRPVDEQFF. The DNA of the CDR3 is TGTGCCAGCAGTTTACTCCGCCCAGTGGATGAGCAGTTCTTC. V is TRBV27 and J is TRBJ2-1; D call uncertain. CDR1 and CDR2 from the germline V gene are MNHEY and SMNVEV (reference sequence). Trimming took off 2 bases at V and 8 bases at J, with 13 bases between the two ends. The CDR3 loop spans 14 amino acids.

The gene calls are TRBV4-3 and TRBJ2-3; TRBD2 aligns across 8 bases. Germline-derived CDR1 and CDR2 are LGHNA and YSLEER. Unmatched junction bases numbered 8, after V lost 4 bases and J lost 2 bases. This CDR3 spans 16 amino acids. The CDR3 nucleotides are TGCGCCAGCAGCCCCTGGTCTAGCGGGTACACAGATACGCAGTATTTT. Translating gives CASSPWSSGYTDTQYF.

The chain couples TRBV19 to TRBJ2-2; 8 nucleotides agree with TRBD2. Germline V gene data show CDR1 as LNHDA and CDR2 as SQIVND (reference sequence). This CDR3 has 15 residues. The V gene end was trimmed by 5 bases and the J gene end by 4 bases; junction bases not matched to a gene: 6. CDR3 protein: CASSRSGRSTGELFF. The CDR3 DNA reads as TGTGCCAGTAGTCGCAGCGGGAGAAGCACCGGGGAGCTGTTTTTT.

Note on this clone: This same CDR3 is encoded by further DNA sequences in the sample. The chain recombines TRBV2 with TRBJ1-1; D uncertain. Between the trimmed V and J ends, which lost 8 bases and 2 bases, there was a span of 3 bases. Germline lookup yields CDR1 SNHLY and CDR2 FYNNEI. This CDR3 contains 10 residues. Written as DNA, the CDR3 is TGTGCCAGCCGAAACACTGAAGCTTTCTTT. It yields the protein CASRNTEAFF.

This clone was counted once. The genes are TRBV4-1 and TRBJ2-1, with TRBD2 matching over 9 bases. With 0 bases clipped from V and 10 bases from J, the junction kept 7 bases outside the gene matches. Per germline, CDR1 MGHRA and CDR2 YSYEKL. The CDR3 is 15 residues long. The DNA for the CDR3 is TGCGCCAGCAGCCAAGAAGCGCGGGGGGGGTCAGAGCAGTTCTTC. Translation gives CASSQEARGGSEQFF.

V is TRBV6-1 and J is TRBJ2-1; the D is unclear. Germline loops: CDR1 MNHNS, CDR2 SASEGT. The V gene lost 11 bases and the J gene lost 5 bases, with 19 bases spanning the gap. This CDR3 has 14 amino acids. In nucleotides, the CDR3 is TGTGCCCTCCAGACCGGGCGCGTCCACAATGAGCAGTTCTTC. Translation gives CALQTGRVHNEQFF.

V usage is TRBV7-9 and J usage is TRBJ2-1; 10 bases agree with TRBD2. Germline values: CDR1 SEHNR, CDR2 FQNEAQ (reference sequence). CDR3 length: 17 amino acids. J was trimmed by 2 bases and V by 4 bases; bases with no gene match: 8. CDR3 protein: CASSWLAGGYTYNEQFF. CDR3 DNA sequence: TGTGCCAGCAGCTGGTTAGCGGGAGGTTACACCTACAATGAGCAGTTCTTC.

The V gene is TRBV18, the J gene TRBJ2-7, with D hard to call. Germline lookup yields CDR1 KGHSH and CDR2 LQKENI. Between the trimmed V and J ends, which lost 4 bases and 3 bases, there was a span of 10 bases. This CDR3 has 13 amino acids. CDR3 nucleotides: TGTGCCAGCTCACTATCCGACGGCTACGAGCAGTACTTC. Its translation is CASSLSDGYEQYF.

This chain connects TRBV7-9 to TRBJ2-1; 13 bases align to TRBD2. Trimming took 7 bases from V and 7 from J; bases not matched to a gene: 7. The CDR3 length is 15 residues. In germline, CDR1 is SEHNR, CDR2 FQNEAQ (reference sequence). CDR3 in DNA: TGTGCCAGCACCCGGACTAGCGGGAGCTCAAATGAGCAGTTCTTC. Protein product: CASTRTSGSSNEQFF.

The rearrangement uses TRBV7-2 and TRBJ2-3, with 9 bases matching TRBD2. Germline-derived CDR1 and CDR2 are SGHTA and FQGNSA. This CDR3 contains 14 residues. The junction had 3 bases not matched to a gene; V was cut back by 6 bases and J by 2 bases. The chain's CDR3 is CASRLAGITDTQYF. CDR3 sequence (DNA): TGTGCCAGCAGGCTAGCGGGAATCACAGATACGCAGTATTTT.